Listed below are T cell receptor beta chains from one sample, sequenced in a study of T cells after yellow fever vaccination. TCRdb re-called the 5' RACE reads with MiXCR, one entry per CDR3 protein. The profile shows roughly 74,000 distinct CDR3 sequences, approximately 6.5% of them singletons. The starting material was CD8+ T cells sorted from PBMCs, obtained 5 days after the first yellow fever vaccination. Receptors were obtained from a man between 18 and 35 years old who received the YFV17D yellow fever vaccine. CDR3s include the opening cysteine and the closing phenylalanine or tryptophan. The D gene is left open where the match is weak. Some rows mark clone size as missing; the rest say once, few, many or name a class of expanded clone.

j_call	d_call	v_call	clone_size	cdr3_nt	cdr3_aa
TRBJ2-1	TRBD1	TRBV25-1	few	TGTGCCAGCAGTGAATCCCTACAGGGGGGTACTGAGCAGTTCTTC	CASSESLQGGTEQFF
TRBJ1-2	.	TRBV9	few	TGTGCCAGCAGCTCCCGGAGAGAAGAGGCCGTGGGCTACACCTTC	CASSSRREEAVGYTF
TRBJ2-7	.	TRBV4-1	many	TGCGCCAGCAGCCAAGATCCAGAGAACTACGAGCAGTACTTC	CASSQDPENYEQYF
TRBJ2-1	TRBD2	TRBV4-3	few	TGCGCCAGCAGCCAGGAGCGGGGGAGCTCCTACAATGAGCAGTTCTTC	CASSQERGSSYNEQFF
TRBJ2-1	.	TRBV2	.	TGTGCCAGGACCGTGGATGGGGCAGGGTCATACAATGAGCAGTTCTTC	CARTVDGAGSYNEQFF
TRBJ2-1	.	TRBV20-1	many	TGCAGTGCTAGGTCTGGGGACAATGAGCAGTTCTTC	CSARSGDNEQFF
TRBJ1-3	TRBD1	TRBV6-1	few	TGTGCCAGCAGGACAGACAGGGGTGGAAACACCATATATTTT	CASRTDRGGNTIYF
TRBJ2-6	TRBD1	TRBV15	few	TGTGCCACCAGCAGAGATCCGTCAGGGACAGGGCGGTCTGGGGCCAACGTCCTGACTTTC	CATSRDPSGTGRSGANVLTF
TRBJ2-5	.	TRBV27	.	TGTGCCAGCAGTTCCGGGACCCCGCAAGAGACCCAGTACTTC	CASSSGTPQETQYF
TRBJ2-5	.	TRBV12-3/TRBV12-4	.	TGTGCCAGCACTACACCTGGGACGGAGACCCAGTACTTC	CASTTPGTETQYF
TRBJ2-1	.	TRBV4-1	.	TGCGCCAGCAGCCGGACTGTCCCCGCCACTTACGCTGAGCAGTTCTTC	CASSRTVPATYAEQFF
TRBJ2-1	TRBD2	TRBV7-8	many	TGTGCCAGCAGCCCTAGCGGGGGCACTACCTCCTACAATGAGCAGTTCTTC	CASSPSGGTTSYNEQFF
TRBJ1-2	.	TRBV27	few	TGTGCCAGCAGTTCTGGAGCAGGCTATGGCTACACCTTC	CASSSGAGYGYTF
TRBJ2-1	.	TRBV9	few	TGTGCCAGCAGCTCCTCCGGGATGTACAATGAGCAGTTCTTC	CASSSSGMYNEQFF
TRBJ2-1	.	TRBV25-1	.	TGTGCCAGCAGTGTCCGGGGGGCCAGGATATACAATGAGCAGTTCTTC	CASSVRGARIYNEQFF
TRBJ1-1	.	TRBV27	few	TGTGCCAGCAGGGACTCCCTGGGGACTGAAGCTTTCTTT	CASRDSLGTEAFF
TRBJ1-2	.	TRBV4-2	few	TGTGCCAGCAGCCAAGGGGCAGGGTTGGGCTACACCTTC	CASSQGAGLGYTF
TRBJ2-7	.	TRBV7-2	few	TGTGCCAGCAGCTTAAGACAGACAAACTACGAGCAGTACTTC	CASSLRQTNYEQYF
TRBJ1-1	.	TRBV2	many	TGTGCCAGCCCAGTGGGGGTGGGCACTGAAGCTTTCTTT	CASPVGVGTEAFF
TRBJ2-5	.	TRBV1	.	TGTGCCAGCAGCACAAGCGGGGGGGCGTCTCAAGAGACCCAGTACTTC	CASSTSGGASQETQYF